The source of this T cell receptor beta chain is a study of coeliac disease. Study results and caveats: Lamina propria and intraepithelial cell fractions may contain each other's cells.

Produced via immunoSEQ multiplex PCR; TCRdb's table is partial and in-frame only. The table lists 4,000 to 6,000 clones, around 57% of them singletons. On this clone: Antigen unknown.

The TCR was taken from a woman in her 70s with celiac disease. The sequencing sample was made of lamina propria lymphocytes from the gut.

The CDR3 sequence is CASSSGVMANTGELFF. The CDR3 region has the DNA TGCGCCAGCAGTTCCGGGGTGATGGCGAACACCGGGGAGCTGTTTTTT. V and J are TRBV5-1 and TRBJ2-2, with TRBD2 as a possible D gene (5 bases). The germline gives CDR1 SGHRS, CDR2 YFSETQ. V was clipped by 5 bases and J by 0 bases, with 14 bases between them. This CDR3 contains 16 residues. Drawing the rest from reference TRBV5-1 and TRBJ2-2, the complete variable domain is KAGVTQTPRYLIKTRGQQVTLSCSPISGHRSVSWYQQTPGQGLQFLFEYFSETQRNKGNFPGRFSGRQFSNSRSEMNVSTLELGDSALYLCASSSGVMANTGELFFGEGSRLTVL.